These T cell receptor beta chains were read from a single sample in a study of blood T cell repertoires in COVID-19. TCRdb's copy holds only in-frame clones and misses some; the assay was immunoSEQ multiplex PCR. The data hold about 200,000 clones, with 87% observed a single time. Sequencing was performed on PBMCs or T cells enriched from blood (not recorded which). These receptor sequences come from a woman aged 30 to 39 who had recovered from COVID-19. CDR3s include the opening cysteine and the closing phenylalanine or tryptophan. A D gene is named only where the DNA matches it firmly. Expanded clones get a size class; other rows say once, few or many, or leave the size out.

v_gene	abundance	j_gene	d_gene	CDR3aa	CDR3nt
TRBV4-2	few	TRBJ1-1	NA	CASSQMTGVNTEAFF	TGTGCCAGCAGCCAAATGACAGGAGTGAACACTGAAGCTTTCTTT
TRBV27	NA	TRBJ2-5	TRBD1	CASRRQGERETQYF	TGTGCCAGCAGGAGACAGGGGGAGAGAGAGACCCAGTACTTC
TRBV7-2	NA	TRBJ2-7	NA	CASSPGANPYEQYF	TGTGCCAGCAGCCCGGGAGCCAACCCCTACGAGCAGTACTTC
TRBV14	NA	TRBJ1-2	NA	CASSQATGYGYTF	TGTGCCAGCAGCCAAGCGACAGGCTATGGCTACACCTTC
TRBV28	NA	TRBJ1-2	NA	CASSFSGVQAGYTF	TGTGCCAGCAGTTTCTCCGGGGTGCAGGCTGGCTACACCTTC
TRBV4-2	NA	TRBJ1-6	NA	CASSQVSSYNSPLHF	TGTGCCAGCAGCCAAGTGAGCTCCTATAATTCACCCCTCCACTTT
TRBV7-3	NA	TRBJ1-1	NA	CASSTAPGNTEAFF	TGTGCCAGCAGCACCGCCCCAGGGAACACTGAAGCTTTCTTT
TRBV7-3	NA	TRBJ2-1	NA	CASSHRDSYNEQFF	TGTGCCAGCAGCCACAGGGACTCCTACAATGAGCAGTTCTTC
TRBV4-3	NA	TRBJ2-1	TRBD1	CASSRTRGGQSSYNEQFF	TGCGCCAGCAGCCGCACGCGAGGGGGACAGAGCTCCTACAATGAGCAGTTCTTC
TRBV30	NA	TRBJ1-5	TRBD1	CAWSVRTGRTQPQHF	TGTGCCTGGAGTGTAAGGACAGGGAGGACGCAGCCCCAGCATTTT
TRBV4-1	NA	TRBJ2-7	NA	CASSQGGIAVEQYF	TGCGCCAGCAGCCAAGGGGGGATAGCGGTCGAGCAGTACTTC
TRBV7-2	NA	TRBJ2-7	TRBD2	CASSLSLAGDPYEQYF	TGTGCCAGCAGCTTATCCCTAGCGGGGGATCCATACGAGCAGTACTTC
TRBV7-6	once	TRBJ1-3	NA	CASSLATGNTIYF	TGTGCCAGCAGCTTAGCTACTGGAAACACCATATATTTT
TRBV6-5	NA	TRBJ1-2	NA	CASRDDSGGWRGYTF	TGTGCCAGCAGAGACGATTCGGGGGGGTGGCGTGGCTACACCTTC
TRBV28	NA	TRBJ2-3	TRBD2	CASSETSGGDGDTQYF	TGTGCCAGCAGTGAGACTAGCGGGGGGGATGGGGATACGCAGTATTTT